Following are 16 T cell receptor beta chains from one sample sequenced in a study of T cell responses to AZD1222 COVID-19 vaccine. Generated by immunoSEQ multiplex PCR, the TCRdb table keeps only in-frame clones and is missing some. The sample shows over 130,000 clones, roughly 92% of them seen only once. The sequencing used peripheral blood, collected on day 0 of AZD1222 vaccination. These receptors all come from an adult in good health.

The CDR3 bases are TGTGCCACCAGCAGAGATAAAGGACGAGGGCGCACAGATACGCAGTATTTT. Translation gives CATSRDKGRGRTDTQYF. This chain uses TRBV15 with TRBJ2-3; maybe TRBD2 (5 bases). The V end lost 0 bases, the J end lost 1 base, and 14 bases lay between the germline ends. CDR1 and CDR2 from the germline V gene are LNHNV and YYDKDF (reference sequence). The length of the CDR3 is 17 residues.

The CDR3 DNA reads as TGTGCCAGTAGTATAGAATTTACGTACAATGAGCAGTTCTTC. Translating it yields CASSIEFTYNEQFF. This chain joins TRBV19 and TRBJ2-1; D unresolved. CDR1 is LNHDA, CDR2 SQIVND, per germline (reference sequence). CDR3 length: 14 residues. V was shortened by 0 bases and J by 4 bases, with 7 bases between the two germline ends.

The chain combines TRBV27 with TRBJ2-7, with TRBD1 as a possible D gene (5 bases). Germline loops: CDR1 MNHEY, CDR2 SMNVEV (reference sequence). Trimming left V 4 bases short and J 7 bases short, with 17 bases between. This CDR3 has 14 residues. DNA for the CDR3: TGTGCCAGCAGTTCTCCCGGTGGGGCGAGGGAGCAGTACTTC. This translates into CASSSPGGAREQYF.

In DNA form, the CDR3 reads TGTGCCAGCAGTTTGGCGGCACCTTATGAGCAGTTCTTC. It yields the protein CASSLAAPYEQFF. This chain links TRBV12-3 or TRBV12-4 with TRBJ2-1; D remains unclear. V lost 3 bases and J 8 bases, leaving 11 bases between the germline ends. This CDR3 is built from 13 residues.

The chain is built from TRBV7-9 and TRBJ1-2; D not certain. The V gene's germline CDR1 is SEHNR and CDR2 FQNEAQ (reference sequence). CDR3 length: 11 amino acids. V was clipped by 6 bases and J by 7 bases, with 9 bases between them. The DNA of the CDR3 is TGTGCCAGCAGTCCGGGGTCTGGCTACACCTTC. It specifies CASSPGSGYTF.

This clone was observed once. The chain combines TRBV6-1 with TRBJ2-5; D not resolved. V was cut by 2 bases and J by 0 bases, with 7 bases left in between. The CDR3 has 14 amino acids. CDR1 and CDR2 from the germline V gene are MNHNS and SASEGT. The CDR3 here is CASSETAYQETQYF. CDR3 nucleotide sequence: TGTGCCAGCAGTGAAACAGCGTACCAAGAGACCCAGTACTTC.

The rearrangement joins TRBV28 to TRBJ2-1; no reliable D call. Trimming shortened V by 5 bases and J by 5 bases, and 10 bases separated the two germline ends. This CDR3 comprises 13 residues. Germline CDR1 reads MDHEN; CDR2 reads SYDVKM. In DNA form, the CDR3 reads TGTGCCAGCAGTCTGGAGTACGACAATGAGCAGTTCTTC. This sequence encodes CASSLEYDNEQFF. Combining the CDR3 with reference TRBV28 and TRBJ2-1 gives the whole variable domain DVKVTQSSRYLVKRTGEKVFLECVQDMDHENMFWYRQDPGLGLRLIYFSYDVKMKEKGDIPEGYSVSREKKERFSLILESASTNQTSMYLCASSLEYDNEQFFGPGTRLTVL.

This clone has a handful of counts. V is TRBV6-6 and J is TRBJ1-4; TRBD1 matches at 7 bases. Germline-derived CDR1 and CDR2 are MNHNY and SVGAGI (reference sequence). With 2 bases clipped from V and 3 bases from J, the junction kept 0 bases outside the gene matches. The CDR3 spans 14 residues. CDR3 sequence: CASSYQGANEKLFF. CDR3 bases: TGTGCCAGCAGTTACCAGGGGGCTAATGAAAAACTGTTTTTT.

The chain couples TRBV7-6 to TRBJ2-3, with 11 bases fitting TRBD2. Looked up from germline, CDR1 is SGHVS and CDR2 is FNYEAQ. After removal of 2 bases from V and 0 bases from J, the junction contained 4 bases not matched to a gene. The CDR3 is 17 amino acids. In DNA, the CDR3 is TGTGCCAGCAGCTTACAACTAGCGGGGGCTAGCACAGATACGCAGTATTTT. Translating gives CASSLQLAGASTDTQYF.

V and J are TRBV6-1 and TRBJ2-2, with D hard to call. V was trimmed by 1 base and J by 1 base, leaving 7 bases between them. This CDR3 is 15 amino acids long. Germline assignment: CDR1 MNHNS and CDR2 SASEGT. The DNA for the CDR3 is TGTGCCAGCAGTGAAGAACAGAAGAACACCGGGGAGCTGTTTTTT. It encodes CASSEEQKNTGELFF.

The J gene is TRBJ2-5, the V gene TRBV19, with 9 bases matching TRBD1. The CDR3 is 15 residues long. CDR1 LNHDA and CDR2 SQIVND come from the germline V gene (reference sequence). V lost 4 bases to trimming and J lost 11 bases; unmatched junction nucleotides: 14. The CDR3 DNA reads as TGTGCCAGTAGTACCCCAGGACAGGGGACCATTTCTCAGTACTTC. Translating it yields CASSTPGQGTISQYF.

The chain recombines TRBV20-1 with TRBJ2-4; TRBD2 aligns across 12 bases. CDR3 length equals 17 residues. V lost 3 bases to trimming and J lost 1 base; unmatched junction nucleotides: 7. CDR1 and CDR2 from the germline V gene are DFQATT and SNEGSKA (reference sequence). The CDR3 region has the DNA TGCAGTGCTAGTCGCCTAGCGGGGGGGAGGGCCAAAAACATTCAGTACTTC. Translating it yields CSASRLAGGRAKNIQYF.

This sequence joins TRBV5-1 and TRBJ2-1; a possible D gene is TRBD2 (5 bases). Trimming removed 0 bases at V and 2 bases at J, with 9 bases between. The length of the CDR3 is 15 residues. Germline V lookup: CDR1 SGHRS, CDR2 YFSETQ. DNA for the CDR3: TGCGCCAGCAGCTTGGCGGGGTTGACCTACAATGAGCAGTTCTTC. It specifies CASSLAGLTYNEQFF.

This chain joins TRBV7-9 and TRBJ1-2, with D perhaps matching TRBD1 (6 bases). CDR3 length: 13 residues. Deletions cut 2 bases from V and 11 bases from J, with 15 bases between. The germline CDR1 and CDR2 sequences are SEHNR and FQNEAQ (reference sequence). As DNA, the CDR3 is TGTGCCAGCAGCTTATCCACGGACAGCCAGTACACCTTC. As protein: CASSLSTDSQYTF.

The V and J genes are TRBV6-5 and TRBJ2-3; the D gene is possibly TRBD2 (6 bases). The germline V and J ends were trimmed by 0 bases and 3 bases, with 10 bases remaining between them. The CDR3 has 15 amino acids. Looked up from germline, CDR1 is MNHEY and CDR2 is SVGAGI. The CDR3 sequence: CASSYSEGLTDTQYF. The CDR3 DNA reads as TGTGCCAGCAGTTACTCGGAGGGGTTGACAGATACGCAGTATTTT.

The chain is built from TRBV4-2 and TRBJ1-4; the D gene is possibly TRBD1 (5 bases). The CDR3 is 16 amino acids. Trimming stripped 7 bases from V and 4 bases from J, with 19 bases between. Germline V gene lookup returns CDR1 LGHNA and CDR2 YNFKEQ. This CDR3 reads CASTTGTRPHNEKLFF. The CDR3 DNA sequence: TGTGCCAGCACCACCGGGACTCGCCCCCATAATGAAAAACTGTTTTTT.